The sequence of this T cell receptor (beta chain) was determined in a study of blood T cell repertoires in COVID-19 (TCRdb year 2020). Describing the broader study: Samples from collaborators originated in the United States, Italy and Spain and spanned both the acute and convalescent phases of COVID-19. The prospective study material was composed of cDNA or gDNA derived from T cells, B-cell-depleted T cells, or PBMCs. The dataset comprised deeply sampled blood TCRbeta repertoires from subjects exposed to, actively infected with, or recovered from COVID-19. The repertoires were made available in a free public database intended to serve as a resource for research on the immune response to SARS-CoV-2. Samples were obtained from the ongoing ImmuneRACE study (first 160 participants) and from some 1,300 subjects provided by 6 global collaborators. Nearly every sample came with metadata listing a de-identified subject ID, COVID-19 status, age in years and sex. Where available, HLA class I and class II types were taken from metadata supplied by the sample provider and were not determined by assay-based typing.

Study-level results and caveats: How much clinical and demographic metadata was included differed by source and by participant, and the metadata was provided uncurated.

The immunoSEQ Assay, a bias-controlled multiplex PCR, was used to amplify TCRbeta CDR3 regions from genomic DNA. Per the original workflow: The number of nucleated cells in each sample was estimated from the amplification of reference gene primers within the assay. To quantify the absolute abundance of each unique TCRbeta CDR3 rearrangement, sequence reads were collapsed and filtered. For each sample, productive Simpson clonality was calculated as the square root of Simpson's diversity index over productive rearrangements. Imported from immuneACCESS, the table was reduced by TCRdb to in-frame sequences with V and J called. These copies leave out some clones; in studies compared against another copy, an unresolved V gene accounts for under half, and the cause of the remainder is not known. The DNA gave D and trimming, while V, J and clone size come from that table. Counted in this sample were around 100,000 clones; roughly nine tenths of them appeared once. The ten largest clonotypes hold approximately 2% of the sample.

V is trimmed back by 5 bases and J by 4 bases, and the junction contains 3 bases that no gene match accounts for. From the cysteine up to the phenylalanine, the CDR3 has a length of 13 residues. Just the 39-base CDR3 DNA is kept, in frame starting at base 1. The germline V gene sets CDR1 to MNHEY and CDR2 to SVGEGT. Worth noting for this clone: Its specific antigen is unknown. Per-base quality was not reported, and no clone a single base away is much larger than it.

Each collaborating institution followed its own protocols to collect whole blood in K2EDTA tubes. For TCRbeta analysis, collaborators shipped samples in one of three forms: frozen whole blood, isolated PBMCs, or DNA extracted from either of those sample types. The chain links TRBV6-2 or TRBV6-3 with TRBJ2-5; a stretch of 8 junction bases matches TRBD2. The sequencing input was peripheral blood. This TCR came from a man aged 50-59 years with active COVID-19. The CDR3 protein is CASSPGTRETQYF. The sequenced DNA is TGTGCCAGCAGTCCCGGGACTAGAGAGACCCAGTACTTC.